This TCR beta chain was profiled in a study of T cell responses to AZD1222 COVID-19 vaccine. Looked up from germline, CDR1 is PRHDT and CDR2 is FYEKMQ (reference sequence). The V gene lost 4 bases and the J gene lost 8 bases, with 20 bases spanning the gap. This CDR3 contains 15 residues. Sequenced by immunoSEQ multiplex PCR; TCRdb stores in-frame clones only, minus some. The data show 150,000 to 200,000 clones, with 80% to 95% seen just once and approximately 3.9% held by the top ten. Points on this clone: Its antigen is not known.

Regarding the study as a whole: Donors were mostly white British, more females; clonal diversity possibly underestimated. The study reported that nearly half of spike-specific TCRs target unmutated variant regions.

The chain is built from TRBV13 and TRBJ1-2, with D perhaps TRBD1 (5 bases). Here the sequenced sample was peripheral blood, taken on day 0 of AZD1222 vaccination. The sequence was obtained from an adult in good health. The CDR3 is CASSSYGAGQLGYTF. The CDR3 DNA reads as TGTGCCAGCAGCTCCTACGGGGCAGGGCAATTGGGCTACACCTTC.